By share, the clone carrying this TCR delta chain ranks as large (0.1 to 1%). Distinct nucleotide sequences in the sample also encode this CDR3. The data derive from a study of gamma-delta chains in newborns, infants, children. V shed 0 bases and J 1 base; nucleotides not matched to a gene: 16. This CDR3 contains 20 residues. Germline V gene sequence: CDR1 GEAIGNYY, CDR2 EKD. TCRdb re-called the reads through CATT. The table has more than 3,000 delta-chain clones, approximately 4% seen once; the top ten hold 4.5% to 7%. The V gene is TRDV2, the J gene TRDJ4; TRDD3 agrees at 13 bases. The TCR comes from a child who was a newborn, infant or young child, either healthy, febrile or measles-vaccinated (not recorded which). The sample taken for sequencing was blood. In nucleotides, the CDR3 is TGTGCCTGTGACACCGGAAACCTTACTGGGGGATACGCTTATTACAGACCCCTGATCTTT. Its protein is CACDTGNLTGGYAYYRPLIF.